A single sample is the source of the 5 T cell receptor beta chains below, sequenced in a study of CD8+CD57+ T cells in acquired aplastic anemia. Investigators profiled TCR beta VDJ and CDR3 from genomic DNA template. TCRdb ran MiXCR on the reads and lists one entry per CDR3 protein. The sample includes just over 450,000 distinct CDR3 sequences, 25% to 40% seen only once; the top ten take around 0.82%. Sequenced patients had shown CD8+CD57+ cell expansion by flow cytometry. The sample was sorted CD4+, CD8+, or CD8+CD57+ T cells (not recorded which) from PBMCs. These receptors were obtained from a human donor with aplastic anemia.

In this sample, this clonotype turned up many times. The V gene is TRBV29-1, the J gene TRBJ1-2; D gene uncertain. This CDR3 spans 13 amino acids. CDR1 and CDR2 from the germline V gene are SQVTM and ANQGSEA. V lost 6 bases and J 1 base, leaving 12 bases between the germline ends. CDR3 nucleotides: TGCAGCGTAGGTGGAGAGGGTAACTATGGCTACACCTTC. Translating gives CSVGGEGNYGYTF.

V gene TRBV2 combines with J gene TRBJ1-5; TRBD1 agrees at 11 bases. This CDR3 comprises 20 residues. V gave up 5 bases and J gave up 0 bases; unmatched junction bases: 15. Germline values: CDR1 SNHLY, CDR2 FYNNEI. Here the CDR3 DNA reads TGTGCCAGCAGTAAAAACGAGGACAGGGGGCGAGACCATAGCAATCAGCCCCAGCATTTT. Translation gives CASSKNEDRGRDHSNQPQHF.

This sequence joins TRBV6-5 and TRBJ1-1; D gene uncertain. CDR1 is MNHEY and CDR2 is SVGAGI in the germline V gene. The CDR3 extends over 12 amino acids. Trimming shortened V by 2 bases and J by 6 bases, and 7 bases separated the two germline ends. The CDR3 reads CASSYNEAEAFF. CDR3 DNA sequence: TGTGCCAGCAGTTACAATGAGGCTGAAGCTTTCTTT.

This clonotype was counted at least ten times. The CDR3 spells CAISVGQGAGSPLHF. The CDR3 DNA follows: TGTGCCATCAGTGTAGGACAGGGGGCAGGTTCACCCCTCCACTTT. V is TRBV10-3 and J is TRBJ1-6, with 11 bases lining up with TRBD1. This CDR3 has 15 amino acids. V lost 4 bases, J lost 9 bases, and 5 bases stayed unmatched. The germline CDR1 and CDR2 sequences are ENHRY and SYGVKD.

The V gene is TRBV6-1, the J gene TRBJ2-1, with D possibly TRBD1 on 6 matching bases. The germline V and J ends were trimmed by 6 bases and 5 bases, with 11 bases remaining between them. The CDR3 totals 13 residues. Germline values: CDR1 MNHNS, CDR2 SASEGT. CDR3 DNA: TGTGCCAGCAGCCGGGACATTAACAATGAGCAGTTCTTC. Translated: CASSRDINNEQFF.